Listed here are 25 T cell receptor beta chains from one sample, sequenced in a study of cytomegalovirus exposure and HLA in healthy donors. The PCR was carried out with 60 Vbeta primers and 13 Jbeta primers. Sequencing was performed with immunoSEQ multiplex PCR; in TCRdb, only in-frame clones are kept and a portion is missing. This sample carries about 200,000 clones, around 80% of them seen once, and the ten largest clones take about 1.9%. The sample was PBMCs. The receptors shown here come from a man in his thirties or forties in good health and CMV-seronegative.

The V call is TRBV19, the J call TRBJ2-5; D perhaps matches TRBD2 (6 bases). The CDR3 extends over 16 amino acids. Germline assignment: CDR1 LNHDA and CDR2 SQIVND (reference sequence). V was trimmed by 0 bases and J by 2 bases, leaving 13 bases between them. The CDR3: CASSIDGSGNQETQYF. As DNA, the CDR3 is TGTGCCAGTAGTATAGACGGTAGCGGAAATCAAGAGACCCAGTACTTC.

The chain recombines TRBV11-3 with TRBJ2-1; 8 nucleotides align to TRBD1. Trimming cost V 2 bases and J 4 bases; bases outside gene matches: 13. The CDR3 is made up of 18 amino acids. Germline CDR1 and CDR2: SGHNT and YENEEA. The CDR3 spells CASSLRTGGQGRYNEQFF. The CDR3 DNA reads TGTGCCAGCAGCTTAAGAACCGGAGGACAGGGCCGTTACAATGAGCAGTTCTTC.

This clone was observed once. The rearrangement uses TRBV5-1 and TRBJ1-5; 8 bases map to TRBD1. Per germline, CDR1 SGHRS and CDR2 YFSETQ. This CDR3 is built from 15 residues. V lost 3 bases to trimming and J lost 5 bases; unmatched junction nucleotides: 7. CDR3 residues: CASSSTGTGDQPQHF. CDR3 DNA: TGCGCCAGCAGCTCGACCGGGACAGGTGATCAGCCCCAGCATTTT.

The sample holds one count of this clone. The chain employs TRBV5-1 and TRBJ2-7; TRBD2 agrees at 13 bases. This CDR3 has 16 residues. Germline CDR1 reads SGHRS; CDR2 reads YFSETQ. V shed 1 base, J shed 3 bases, and the junction held 4 bases outside the gene matches. The DNA of the CDR3 is TGCGCCAGCAGCTTGTCACTAGCGGGAGGGAACTACGAGCAGTACTTC. Translating it yields CASSLSLAGGNYEQYF.

This rearrangement joins TRBV28 to TRBJ1-2; 7 bases map to TRBD1. The CDR3 runs 14 residues. After removal of 4 bases from V and 4 bases from J, the junction contained 6 bases not matched to a gene. CDR1 is MDHEN and CDR2 is SYDVKM in the germline V gene. The CDR3 is CASSSPGQSYGYTF. CDR3 sequence (DNA): TGTGCCAGCAGTTCTCCGGGACAGAGCTATGGCTACACCTTC.

The chain joins TRBV7-3 to TRBJ1-2; 9 nucleotides match TRBD1. Per germline, CDR1 SGHTA and CDR2 FQGTGA. Unmatched junction bases numbered 13, after V lost 10 bases and J lost 7 bases. The length of the CDR3 is 14 residues. The CDR3 spells CATRPPGQGGGYTF. The CDR3 DNA sequence: TGTGCCACCCGACCCCCGGGACAGGGCGGTGGCTACACCTTC.

As DNA, the CDR3 is TGCGCCAGCAGCAATCCCGCGGTGAACACCGGGGAGCTGTTTTTT. This gives the protein CASSNPAVNTGELFF. The chain is built from TRBV5-1 and TRBJ2-2, with D unresolved. The CDR3 runs to 15 residues. Germline V lookup: CDR1 SGHRS, CDR2 YFSETQ. Trimming cost V 4 bases and J 1 base, with 11 bases left between them.

As regards this clone: A read error may produce the germline difference seen at one junction end. This chain links TRBV6-5 with TRBJ1-2; D uncertain. CDR1 is MNHEY and CDR2 is SVGAGI in the germline V gene. CDR3 length equals 15 residues. The CDR3 DNA follows: TGTGCCAGCAGCTACTCCCCAGGCCTTACGTATGGCTACACCTTC. It yields the protein CASSYSPGLTYGYTF.

This clone was picked up a small number of times. V and J are TRBV15 and TRBJ2-1; D gene uncertain. There are 14 residues in the CDR3. Germline V gene data show CDR1 as LNHNV and CDR2 as YYDKDF (reference sequence). V lost 1 base to trimming and J lost 3 bases, with 7 bases between them. Written as DNA, the CDR3 is TGTGCCACCAGCAGAGTAACAGACTACAATGAGCAGTTCTTC. Its protein is CATSRVTDYNEQFF.

The V call is TRBV5-1, the J call TRBJ2-7; maybe TRBD2 (6 bases). V lost 3 bases and J 3 bases, leaving 19 bases between the germline ends. The CDR3 totals 16 residues. From germline, CDR1 is SGHRS and CDR2 YFSETQ. This CDR3 reads CASSWDLPPLGYEQYF. The CDR3, as DNA: TGCGCCAGCAGCTGGGACTTGCCCCCCTTGGGCTACGAGCAGTACTTC.

This clone was seen a few times. This sequence joins TRBV12-5 and TRBJ1-1; D is perhaps TRBD1 (6 bases). The ends were cut back, 7 bases at V and 9 bases at J, with 18 bases in the middle. Germline V gene sequence: CDR1 LGHNT, CDR2 FRNRAP. The CDR3 consists of 13 residues. CDR3: CASAITGIDQAFF. The CDR3 coding sequence is TGTGCTAGTGCAATAACAGGGATTGACCAAGCTTTCTTT.

The rearrangement links TRBV2 to TRBJ2-3; TRBD2 matches 8 bases. The CDR3 runs to 16 residues. The germline V gene encodes CDR1 SNHLY and CDR2 FYNNEI. J gave up 0 bases and V 3 bases, and 5 bases lay outside the gene matches. The CDR3, as DNA: TGTGCCAGCAGTGAGCGGACTAGCCCTAGCACAGATACGCAGTATTTT. Its translation: CASSERTSPSTDTQYF. Drawing the rest from reference TRBV2 and TRBJ2-3, the complete variable domain is EPEVTQTPSHQVTQMGQEVILRCVPISNHLYFYWYRQILGQKVEFLVSFYNNEISEKSEIFDDQFSVERPDGSNFTLKIRSTKLEDSAMYFCASSERTSPSTDTQYFGPGTRLTVL.

The CDR3 loop is CASSSAGGFEQFF. DNA of the CDR3: TGTGCCAGCAGCTCGGCAGGGGGCTTTGAGCAGTTCTTC. The chain couples TRBV7-9 to TRBJ2-1, with TRBD1 matching 8 bases. The J segment lost 9 bases and the V segment lost 4 bases, leaving 5 bases of the junction unmatched. This CDR3 comprises 13 residues. Germline-derived CDR1 and CDR2 are SEHNR and FQNEAQ (reference sequence).

On this clone: One junction end disagrees with the germline gene, perhaps due to a read error. V and J are TRBV6-5 and TRBJ1-6; no firm D call. Germline loops: CDR1 MNHEY, CDR2 SVGAGI. This CDR3 has 14 amino acids. This CDR3 reads CASSLNSLNSPLHF. The CDR3 coding sequence is TGTGCCAGCAGTTTGAACAGTCTTAATTCCCCCCTCCACTTT.

The CDR3 sequence is CASSQGTIANYGYTF. The CDR3 nucleotides are TGCGCCAGCAGCCAAGGGACAATTGCTAACTATGGCTACACCTTC. This rearrangement joins TRBV5-1 to TRBJ1-2; tentatively, D is TRBD1 (6 bases). The CDR3 has 15 amino acids. In germline, CDR1 is SGHRS, CDR2 YFSETQ. V lost 4 bases and J lost 0, with 13 bases in between.

The V and J genes are TRBV30 and TRBJ1-4; 8 nucleotides align to TRBD1. V was pared by 0 bases and J by 4 bases, with 7 bases of the junction left unmatched. CDR3 length equals 16 residues. Germline assignment: CDR1 GTSNPN and CDR2 SVGIG (reference sequence). The CDR3 loop reads CAWSVGTGPINEKLFF. The DNA for the CDR3 is TGTGCCTGGAGTGTAGGGACAGGTCCAATTAATGAAAAACTGTTTTTT.

The V gene is TRBV30, the J gene TRBJ2-1; 11 bases map to TRBD2. The J segment lost 9 bases and the V segment lost 5 bases, leaving 6 bases of the junction unmatched. Germline V gives CDR1 GTSNPN, CDR2 SVGIG (reference sequence). CDR3 length equals 13 residues. CDR3 DNA: TGTGCCTGGCTAGCGGGAGGATTCGGTGAGCAGTTCTTC. Amino acids: CAWLAGGFGEQFF.

This chain joins TRBV2 and TRBJ2-3; D is possibly TRBD1 (5 bases). CDR1 SNHLY and CDR2 FYNNEI come from the germline V gene. V lost 7 bases and J 0 bases, leaving 17 bases between the germline ends. CDR3 size: 16 residues. The CDR3 region is CASTDFQGSSTDTQYF. In DNA, the CDR3 is TGTGCCAGCACAGATTTTCAGGGAAGTAGCACAGATACGCAGTATTTT.

The V and J genes are TRBV5-4 and TRBJ2-5; 9 bases line up with TRBD1. The J call may be in error: the DNA end matches TRBJ2-7 better. The CDR3 is made up of 15 amino acids. Germline CDR1 reads SGHNT; CDR2 reads YYREEE (reference sequence). CDR3 sequence (DNA): TGTGCCAGCAGCCTGGGGACAGGGAACCCCTACGAGCAGTACTTC. It encodes CASSLGTGNPYEQYF.

This chain joins TRBV19 and TRBJ2-1, with 10 bases aligning to TRBD1. V lost 2 bases and J lost 5; bases outside the gene matches: 9. The CDR3 is 17 residues long. CDR1 LNHDA and CDR2 SQIVND come from the germline V gene (reference sequence). CDR3 amino acids: CASSINIWTGGNNEQFF. The CDR3 DNA reads TGTGCCAGTAGTATAAATATTTGGACAGGGGGTAACAATGAGCAGTTCTTC.

The genes are TRBV28 and TRBJ2-7; D is perhaps TRBD2 (5 bases). CDR1 is MDHEN and CDR2 is SYDVKM in the germline V gene. Trimming took off 7 bases at V and 5 bases at J, with 15 bases between the two ends. The CDR3 has 13 amino acids. The CDR3 region has the DNA TGTGCCAGCAAGACGGGCTTCGGGAACGAGCAGTACTTC. Protein sequence: CASKTGFGNEQYF.

This chain uses TRBV5-1 with TRBJ1-4; D perhaps matches TRBD1 (6 bases). V was shortened by 0 bases and J by 3 bases, with 18 bases between the two germline ends. The CDR3 is 18 amino acids. Per the germline V gene, CDR1 is SGHRS and CDR2 is YFSETQ. The CDR3 nucleotides are TGCGCCAGCAGCTTGGCCGTGGGAGGGGGAAGATCTAATGAAAAACTGTTTTTT. This codes for CASSLAVGGGRSNEKLFF.

The rearrangement uses TRBV7-9 and TRBJ1-6; D call uncertain. Deletions cut 1 base from V and 14 bases from J, with 12 bases between. The CDR3 covers 13 residues. The germline CDR1 and CDR2 sequences are SEHNR and FQNEAQ (reference sequence). The CDR3 nucleotides read TGTGCCAGCAGCTTAGAGGAGAGAGTCGCCCTCCACTTT. As protein: CASSLEERVALHF.

The chain is built from TRBV9 and TRBJ2-3; 8 bases agree with TRBD2. This CDR3 comprises 15 residues. From germline, CDR1 is SGDLS and CDR2 YYNGEE. J was trimmed by 5 bases and V by 3 bases; bases with no gene match: 8. This CDR3 reads CASSGGLAIGDTQYF. DNA of the CDR3: TGTGCCAGCAGCGGCGGACTAGCAATTGGAGATACGCAGTATTTT.

This chain uses TRBV28 with TRBJ2-1; D is perhaps TRBD1 (6 bases). Trimming removed 5 bases from V and 4 bases from J, with 21 bases in between. Germline V gene lookup returns CDR1 MDHEN and CDR2 SYDVKM. This CDR3 is 17 amino acids long. The DNA for the CDR3 is TGTGCCAGCAGTCGCCTGGACAGAAGAGCCTTATACAATGAGCAGTTCTTC. It yields the protein CASSRLDRRALYNEQFF.